Listed below are T cell receptor beta chains from one sample, sequenced in a study of cytomegalovirus exposure and HLA in healthy donors. Clones were sequenced by immunoSEQ multiplex PCR, and TCRdb holds only the in-frame ones, with some missing. This sample has approximately 32,000 clones; 84% occur once, and the top ten carry about 4%. The sequencing sample was made of PBMCs. The receptors originated from a woman younger than 30 in good health and CMV-seronegative. The conserved cysteine and the conserved F or W are not part of the CDR3 here. Each record gives: V gene, J gene, D gene, clone size, CDR3 protein. The D gene is left open where the match is weak. Clone size appears in some rows only: once, few, many, or a class for an expanded clone.

>TRBV30|TRBJ1-2|TRBD1|-
AWTIPTGGYGYT
>TRBV15|TRBJ2-1|TRBD1|-
ATSRRLQGARNNEQF
>TRBV18|TRBJ1-3|TRBD1|-
ASSQGTGPSGNTIY
>TRBV27|TRBJ1-2|-|-
ASRAGFSYGYT
>TRBV23-1|TRBJ2-3|TRBD1|once
ASSTRTGEGPDTQY
>TRBV28|TRBJ1-2|TRBD1|-
ASAEDRAGRYP
>TRBV5-1|TRBJ1-2|-|few
ASSSDGTFGYT
>TRBV27|TRBJ1-1|-|-
ASSGRGTEAF
>TRBV4-1|TRBJ2-2|TRBD1|-
ASSQAQGAGTGELF
>TRBV2|TRBJ1-2|TRBD1|-
ASSALSYQGVVGNYGYT
>TRBV29-1|TRBJ2-7|-|-
SVATGSSYEQY
>TRBV7-9|TRBJ2-1|TRBD2|-
ASSLALAGGEQF
>TRBV27|TRBJ1-1|TRBD1|few
ASKGQGMNTEAF
>TRBV5-1|TRBJ2-7|TRBD2|-
ASSLVLAGGYEQY
>TRBV7-6|TRBJ1-1|-|-
ASSLLQGMNTEAF
>TRBV9|TRBJ1-5|-|-
ASSAFGDQPRH
>TRBV6-1|TRBJ1-1|-|-
ASTKTGPEAF
>TRBV6-7|TRBJ2-3|TRBD2|once
ASSYVRGTQY
>TRBV6-1|TRBJ2-1|TRBD2|few
ASSEEVAGSGYNEQF
>TRBV18|TRBJ2-5|TRBD2|-
ASSIGGETQY
>TRBV30|TRBJ1-4|-|once
AWSVAQGNEKLF
>TRBV7-2|TRBJ2-5|TRBD2|-
ASSLRAGGVETQY
>TRBV7-2|TRBJ2-3|TRBD2|-
ASSLDIAGETDTQY
>TRBV30|TRBJ2-1|TRBD2|-
AWSGQRERDEQF
>TRBV6-1|TRBJ1-6|TRBD1|-
ASSARMGTGETYNSPLH
>TRBV5-4|TRBJ2-1|TRBD2|-
ASSLGGTSRYEQF
>TRBV13|TRBJ2-7|TRBD2|few
ASSLGLKILAGVYEQY
>TRBV6-5|TRBJ2-7|-|-
ASSSLGDEQY
>TRBV28|TRBJ1-2|TRBD1|-
ASDSGTATYGYT
>TRBV14|TRBJ1-1|TRBD1|once
ASSQIDRVNTEAF
>TRBV4-1|TRBJ2-7|TRBD2|-
ASSQDFSGGYEQY
>TRBV5-5|TRBJ1-2|-|-
ASSVDSGYGYT
>TRBV4-1|TRBJ2-3|TRBD2|-
ASSQDSSGTTTDTQY
>TRBV30|TRBJ1-2|-|-
AWSMTGRGYP
>TRBV28|TRBJ2-1|TRBD2|-
ASGRLAGYEQF
>TRBV25-1|TRBJ2-7|TRBD2|-
ASSVASGGESAYEQY
>TRBV28|TRBJ1-5|TRBD1|-
ASSQGQEHQPQH
>TRBV27|TRBJ1-6|TRBD1|-
ASRDRSSPLH